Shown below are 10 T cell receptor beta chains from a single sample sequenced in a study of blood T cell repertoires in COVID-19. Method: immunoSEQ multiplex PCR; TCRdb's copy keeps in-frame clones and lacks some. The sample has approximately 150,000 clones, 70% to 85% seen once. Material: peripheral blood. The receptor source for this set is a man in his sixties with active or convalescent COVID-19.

CDR3 region: CASKGAEGQGEAFF. CDR3 coding DNA: TGCGCCAGCAAAGGGGCAGAGGGACAGGGGGAAGCTTTCTTT. The chain joins TRBV5-1 to TRBJ1-1; 10 nucleotides line up with TRBD1. Germline V CDR1 and CDR2: SGHRS, YFSETQ. The CDR3 sequence is 14 residues long. After removal of 6 bases from V and 8 bases from J, the junction contained 10 bases not matched to a gene. Full variable domain (rest looked up from reference TRBV5-1 and TRBJ1-1): KAGVTQTPRYLIKTRGQQVTLSCSPISGHRSVSWYQQTPGQGLQFLFEYFSETQRNKGNFPGRFSGRQFSNSRSEMNVSTLELGDSALYLCASKGAEGQGEAFFGQGTRLTVV.

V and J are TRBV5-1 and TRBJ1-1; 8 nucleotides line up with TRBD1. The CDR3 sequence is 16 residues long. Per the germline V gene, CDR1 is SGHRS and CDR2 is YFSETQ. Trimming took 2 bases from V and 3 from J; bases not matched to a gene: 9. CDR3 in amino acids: CASSLGQGQTHTEAFF. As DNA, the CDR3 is TGCGCCAGCAGCTTAGGACAGGGACAAACTCACACTGAAGCTTTCTTT.

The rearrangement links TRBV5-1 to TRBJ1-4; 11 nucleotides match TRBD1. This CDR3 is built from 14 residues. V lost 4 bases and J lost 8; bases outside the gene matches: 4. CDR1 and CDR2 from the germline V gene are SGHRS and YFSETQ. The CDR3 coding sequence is TGCGCCAGCAGCAAGGGACAGGGGGAAGAAAAACTGTTTTTT. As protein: CASSKGQGEEKLFF.

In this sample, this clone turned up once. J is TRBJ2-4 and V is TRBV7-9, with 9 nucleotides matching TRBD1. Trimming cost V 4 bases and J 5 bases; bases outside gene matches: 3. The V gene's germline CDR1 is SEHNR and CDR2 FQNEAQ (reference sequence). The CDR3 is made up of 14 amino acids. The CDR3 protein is CASSSRDRENIQYF. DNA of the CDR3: TGTGCCAGCAGCTCGAGGGACAGGGAAAACATTCAGTACTTC.

In nucleotides, the CDR3 is TGTGCCAGCGGCCGACAGCGCAATCAGCCCCAGCATTTT. Protein product: CASGRQRNQPQHF. The genes are TRBV7-2 and TRBJ1-5, with D tentatively TRBD1 (5 bases). V shed 8 bases and J shed 2 bases, with 10 bases lying between them. Germline CDR1 SGHTA, CDR2 FQGNSA. This CDR3 contains 13 residues.

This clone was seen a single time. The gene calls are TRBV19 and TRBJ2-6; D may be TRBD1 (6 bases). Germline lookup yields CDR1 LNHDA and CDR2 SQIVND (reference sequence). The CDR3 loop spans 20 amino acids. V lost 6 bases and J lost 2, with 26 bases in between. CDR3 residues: CASRRQGNRGPGAGANVLTF. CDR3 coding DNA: TGTGCCAGTAGAAGGCAGGGGAATCGTGGCCCCGGCGCTGGGGCCAACGTCCTGACTTTC.

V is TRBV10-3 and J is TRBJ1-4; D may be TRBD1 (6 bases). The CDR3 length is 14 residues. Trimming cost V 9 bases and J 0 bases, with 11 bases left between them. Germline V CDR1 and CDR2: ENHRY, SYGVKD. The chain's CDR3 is CAIGQRATNEKLFF. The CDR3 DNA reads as TGTGCCATAGGACAGCGTGCAACTAATGAAAAACTGTTTTTT.

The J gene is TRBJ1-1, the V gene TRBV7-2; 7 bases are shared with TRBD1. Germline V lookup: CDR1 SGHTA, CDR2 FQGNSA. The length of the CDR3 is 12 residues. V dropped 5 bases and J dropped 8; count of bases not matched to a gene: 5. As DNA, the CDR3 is TGTGCCAGCAGCCGTCCGGGACAGGAAGCTTTCTTT. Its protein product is CASSRPGQEAFF.

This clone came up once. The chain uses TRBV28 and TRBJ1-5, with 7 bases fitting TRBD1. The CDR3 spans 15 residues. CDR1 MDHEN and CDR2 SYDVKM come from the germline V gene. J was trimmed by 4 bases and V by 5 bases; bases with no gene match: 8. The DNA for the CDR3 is TGTGCCAGCAGTAGATCCGGGACAGCGAATCAGCCCCAGCATTTT. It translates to CASSRSGTANQPQHF.

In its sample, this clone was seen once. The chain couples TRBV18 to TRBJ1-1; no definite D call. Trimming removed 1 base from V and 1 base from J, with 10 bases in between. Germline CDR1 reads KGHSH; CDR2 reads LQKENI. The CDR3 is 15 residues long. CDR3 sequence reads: CASSPRRGQNTEAFF. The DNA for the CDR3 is TGTGCCAGCTCACCACGACGCGGGCAGAACACTGAAGCTTTCTTT. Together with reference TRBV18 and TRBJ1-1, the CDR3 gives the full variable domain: NAGVMQNPRHLVRRRGQEARLRCSPMKGHSHVYWYRQLPEEGLKFMVYLQKENIIDESGMPKERFSAEFPKEGPSILRIQQVVRGDSAAYFCASSPRRGQNTEAFFGQGTRLTVV.